Each of the 2 T cell receptor beta chains below was sequenced from the same sample in a study of shared clonotypes between healthy human individuals. The naive CD8 population came from CD45RO-negative cells selected for CCR7, without terminally differentiated effector memory CD45RA+ cells. Method: immunoSEQ multiplex PCR; TCRdb's copy keeps in-frame clones and lacks some. The table has roughly 890,000 clones, around 93% seen once. The sample was naive CD8+ T cells sorted from blood. These receptor sequences come from a man aged 25 to 40 in good health.

V is TRBV7-8 and J is TRBJ2-7; 8 bases are a match to TRBD1. V was pared by 1 base and J by 7 bases, with 9 bases of the junction left unmatched. The CDR3 runs to 15 residues. The germline gives CDR1 SGHVS, CDR2 FQNEAQ. This CDR3 reads CASSLVSQGALEQYF. The CDR3 DNA reads as TGTGCCAGCAGCTTAGTTTCCCAGGGGGCGCTTGAGCAGTACTTC.

The chain combines TRBV5-4 with TRBJ2-5; 7 nucleotides line up with TRBD2. Germline CDR1 is SGHNT and CDR2 is YYREEE (reference sequence). The CDR3 is 18 residues long. Germline trimming cut 2 bases from V and 0 bases from J; bases unmatched to any gene: 13. The CDR3, as DNA: TGTGCCAGCAGCTTTCTTCAGGGAGGGTTTAGGAACCAAGAGACCCAGTACTTC. It codes for CASSFLQGGFRNQETQYF.